These 28 T cell receptor beta chains share one sample of origin, sequenced in a study of blood T cell repertoires in COVID-19. Libraries were prepared by immunoSEQ multiplex PCR; TCRdb keeps only in-frame clonotypes and omits some of them. The sample lists around 210,000 clones; approximately 91% were seen once. The specimen was peripheral blood. These receptors were collected from a man aged 50-59 years with COVID-19, enrolled during active disease.

V is TRBV2 and J is TRBJ2-2; TRBD1 agrees at 8 bases. This CDR3 contains 14 residues. Germline CDR1 is SNHLY and CDR2 is FYNNEI. J gave up 8 bases and V 2 bases, and 4 bases lay outside the gene matches. The CDR3 DNA reads as TGTGCCAGCAGTGAATTAGACAGGGGAGGGGAGCTGTTTTTT. Translating gives CASSELDRGGELFF. Together with reference TRBV2 and TRBJ2-2, the CDR3 gives the full variable domain: EPEVTQTPSHQVTQMGQEVILRCVPISNHLYFYWYRQILGQKVEFLVSFYNNEISEKSEIFDDQFSVERPDGSNFTLKIRSTKLEDSAMYFCASSELDRGGELFFGEGSRLTVL.

CDR3 protein: CAWRYGGETQYF. As DNA, the CDR3 is TGTGCCTGGAGGTACGGGGGGGAGACCCAGTACTTC. The rearrangement uses TRBV30 and TRBJ2-5; the match to TRBD2 covers 7 bases. There are 12 residues in the CDR3. V lost 3 bases, J lost 5 bases, and 3 bases stayed unmatched. Looked up from germline, CDR1 is GTSNPN and CDR2 is SVGIG (reference sequence).

The CDR3 DNA reads as TGTGCCAGTACAGCATCGGGCTATAATTCACCCCTCCACTTT. Its protein product is CASTASGYNSPLHF. This rearrangement joins TRBV19 to TRBJ1-6, with D uncertain. Germline CDR1 and CDR2: LNHDA and SQIVND (reference sequence). V lost 7 bases and J lost 3, with 10 bases in between. This CDR3 has 14 residues.

This chain joins TRBV18 and TRBJ2-1, with 9 bases matching TRBD2. The CDR3 totals 14 residues. The ends lost 3 bases at V and 9 bases at J; junction bases unmatched: 6. Germline V gene lookup returns CDR1 KGHSH and CDR2 LQKENI. The CDR3 spells CASSPFSREGEQFF. The CDR3 region has the DNA TGTGCCAGCTCACCTTTTTCGCGGGAGGGTGAGCAGTTCTTC. Supplemented by reference TRBV18 and TRBJ2-1, the full variable domain reads NAGVMQNPRHLVRRRGQEARLRCSPMKGHSHVYWYRQLPEEGLKFMVYLQKENIIDESGMPKERFSAEFPKEGPSILRIQQVVRGDSAAYFCASSPFSREGEQFFGPGTRLTVL.

The chain couples TRBV7-9 to TRBJ2-2, with D maybe TRBD1 (6 bases). Trimming pared 3 bases from V and 6 bases from J, leaving 11 bases between. Per the germline V gene, CDR1 is SEHNR and CDR2 is FQNEAQ (reference sequence). The CDR3 runs 14 residues. The DNA for the CDR3 is TGTGCCAGCAGCTTCCCACGGACAGCCGGGGAGCTGTTTTTT. Protein product: CASSFPRTAGELFF.

This chain joins TRBV19 and TRBJ2-5, with TRBD1 matching over 7 bases. This CDR3 is built from 16 residues. V shed 5 bases and J 2 bases; nucleotides not matched to a gene: 11. Germline loops: CDR1 LNHDA, CDR2 SQIVND (reference sequence). The CDR3 region has the DNA TGTGCCAGTAGTCCCCACAGGGGACAAGCGCAAGAGACCCAGTACTTC. Its protein product is CASSPHRGQAQETQYF.

The rearrangement joins TRBV2 to TRBJ2-3; TRBD2 agrees at 7 bases. This CDR3 is built from 13 residues. Germline loops: CDR1 SNHLY, CDR2 FYNNEI. V lost 6 bases and J lost 4; bases outside the gene matches: 4. The CDR3 here is CASRGAGADTQYF. CDR3 in DNA: TGTGCCAGCAGAGGTGCGGGGGCAGATACGCAGTATTTT.

The chain couples TRBV10-3 to TRBJ1-5; 8 bases map to TRBD1. Germline CDR1 reads ENHRY; CDR2 reads SYGVKD. This CDR3 contains 15 residues. The J segment lost 6 bases and the V segment lost 0 bases, leaving 4 bases of the junction unmatched. This CDR3 reads CAISESGQGGQPQHF. CDR3 nucleotides: TGTGCCATCAGTGAGTCCGGACAGGGCGGTCAGCCCCAGCATTTT.

The J gene is TRBJ2-7, the V gene TRBV7-2, with 9 nucleotides matching TRBD2. Per the germline V gene, CDR1 is SGHTA and CDR2 is FQGNSA. The CDR3 has 15 amino acids. Trimming cost V 2 bases and J 3 bases; bases outside gene matches: 5. The CDR3 coding sequence is TGTGCCAGCAGCTTATTTGGACTAGCGAACTACGAGCAGTACTTC. Its protein product is CASSLFGLANYEQYF.

The chain couples TRBV7-2 to TRBJ2-7; 9 bases fit TRBD1. The CDR3 is 14 amino acids. Trimming removed 3 bases from V and 4 bases from J; junction bases left unmatched: 4. In germline, CDR1 is SGHTA, CDR2 FQGNSA. The CDR3 is CASSLDRGRYEQYF. The CDR3 region has the DNA TGTGCCAGCAGCTTGGACAGGGGAAGGTACGAGCAGTACTTC. The entire variable domain, with the rest obtained from reference TRBV7-2 and TRBJ2-7, is as follows: GAGVSQSPSNKVTEKGKDVELRCDPISGHTALYWYRQSLGQGLEFLIYFQGNSAPDKSGLPSDRFSAERTGGSVSTLTIQRTQQEDSAVYLCASSLDRGRYEQYFGPGTRLTVT.

V and J are TRBV18 and TRBJ1-1; 7 nucleotides line up with TRBD1. The CDR3 consists of 15 residues. After removal of 5 bases from V and 0 bases from J, the junction contained 6 bases not matched to a gene. Germline lookup yields CDR1 KGHSH and CDR2 LQKENI. CDR3 sequence (DNA): TGTGCCAGCTCAAACCTCGGACAGGTGAACACTGAAGCTTTCTTT. Amino acids: CASSNLGQVNTEAFF.

The chain links TRBV27 to TRBJ2-7, with D uncertain. From germline, CDR1 is MNHEY and CDR2 SMNVEV (reference sequence). This CDR3 spans 12 amino acids. The ends were cut back, 4 bases at V and 0 bases at J, with 4 bases in the middle. The DNA for the CDR3 is TGTGCCAGCAGTTCACACTCCTACGAGCAGTACTTC. It codes for CASSSHSYEQYF.

The chain joins TRBV12-1 to TRBJ2-3; the table names TRBD2, a call not compared with the DNA. TRBV12-1 counts as a pseudogene. The CDR3 has 14 amino acids. CDR3 loop: CASSFRTRLHTQYF. CDR3 nucleotides: TGTGCCAGCAGCTTTCGGACTAGACTTCATACGCAGTATTTT.

A word on this clone: At one of its ends the junction is not consistent with the germline gene, which may arise from a read error. The chain is built from TRBV3-1 (or the pseudogene TRBV3-2) and TRBJ1-1; D may be TRBD1 (5 bases). Germline values: CDR1 LGHDT, CDR2 YNNKEL (reference sequence). The CDR3 loop spans 15 amino acids. CDR3 sequence (DNA): TGTGCCAGCAGCCCAGGGACCGGAGGGCACACTCAAGCTTTCTTT. It yields the protein CASSPGTGGHTQAFF.

The gene calls are TRBV10-1 and TRBJ2-2; 8 bases map to TRBD1. The V and J ends lost 0 bases and 6 bases, in that order; junction bases with no gene match: 3. CDR1 and CDR2 (germline): WNHNN, SYGVQD (reference sequence). There are 15 residues in the CDR3. The CDR3 nucleotides are TGCGCCAGCAGTGAGTCGACAGGGGTTCCCGGGGAGCTGTTTTTT. Translating it yields CASSESTGVPGELFF.

This chain joins TRBV4-2 and TRBJ2-7, with 10 positions matching TRBD2. The CDR3 runs to 20 residues. The germline V gene has CDR1 LGHNA and CDR2 YNFKEQ. Unmatched junction bases numbered 19, after V lost 0 bases and J lost 5 bases. The CDR3 DNA reads TGTGCCAGCAGCCAAGACCACCTGCCAAGCGGGAGGGCCTATGGGAACGAGCAGTACTTC. This translates into CASSQDHLPSGRAYGNEQYF.

The CDR3 loop is CASSYSGHRNTEAFF. Written as DNA, the CDR3 is TGTGCCAGCAGTTACTCCGGACACAGGAACACTGAAGCTTTCTTT. The chain employs TRBV6-6 and TRBJ1-1; tentative D call: TRBD1 (5 bases). CDR1 MNHNY and CDR2 SVGAGI come from the germline V gene (reference sequence). Trimming stripped 0 bases from V and 1 base from J, with 9 bases between. This CDR3 contains 15 residues.

This chain links TRBV28 with TRBJ2-3, with D possibly TRBD2 on 6 matching bases. Trimming took off 7 bases at V and 1 base at J, with 12 bases between the two ends. Per the germline V gene, CDR1 is MDHEN and CDR2 is SYDVKM. CDR3 length equals 14 residues. The CDR3 reads CASTLVAGTDTQYF. CDR3 nucleotide sequence: TGTGCCAGCACCTTAGTAGCGGGCACAGATACGCAGTATTTT.

J is TRBJ2-2 and V is TRBV9; a possible D gene is TRBD2 (6 bases). V shed 3 bases and J shed 2 bases, with 11 bases lying between them. The CDR3 runs to 15 residues. Germline loops: CDR1 SGDLS, CDR2 YYNGEE. In DNA, the CDR3 is TGTGCCAGCAGCGCCGGGAGTGTTAACACCGGGGAGCTGTTTTTT. It codes for CASSAGSVNTGELFF.

A single count supports this clone. CDR3 nucleotide sequence: TGTGCCAGCAGCTTAGCGGCTAGCGGGGGTTACGAGCAGTACTTC. Translation: CASSLAASGGYEQYF. The V and J genes are TRBV7-2 and TRBJ2-7, with TRBD2 identical over 10 bases. CDR1 and CDR2 from the germline V gene are SGHTA and FQGNSA. J gave up 4 bases and V 0 bases, and 3 bases lay outside the gene matches. The CDR3 consists of 15 residues. Looking up the rest from reference TRBV7-2 and TRBJ2-7 gives the full variable domain: GAGVSQSPSNKVTEKGKDVELRCDPISGHTALYWYRQSLGQGLEFLIYFQGNSAPDKSGLPSDRFSAERTGGSVSTLTIQRTQQEDSAVYLCASSLAASGGYEQYFGPGTRLTVT.

The DNA of the CDR3 is TGTGCCAGCAGTTTAATTATCGGCAATGAGCAGTTCTTC. Translation gives CASSLIIGNEQFF. V and J are TRBV27 and TRBJ2-1, with D uncertain. The germline V gene encodes CDR1 MNHEY and CDR2 SMNVEV (reference sequence). CDR3 length: 13 amino acids. Trimming shortened V by 2 bases and J by 6 bases, and 8 bases separated the two germline ends.

The chain combines TRBV25-1 with TRBJ2-7; 8 bases line up with TRBD1. The trim removed 3 bases at V and 1 base at J, leaving 5 bases unmatched. CDR3 size: 15 residues. The germline gives CDR1 MGHDK, CDR2 SYGVNS. The CDR3 sequence: CASSDVDRGSYEQYF. DNA of the CDR3: TGTGCCAGCAGTGACGTCGACAGGGGATCCTACGAGCAGTACTTC.

With respect to this clone: Other DNA sequences in this specimen translate into the identical CDR3. The chain employs TRBV12-3 or TRBV12-4 and TRBJ1-2, with D unresolved. Deletions cut 4 bases from V and 5 bases from J, with 5 bases between. The CDR3 consists of 11 residues. DNA of the CDR3: TGTGCCAGCAGTTCTCGGTATGGCTACACCTTC. This gives the protein CASSSRYGYTF.

The chain links TRBV3-1 (or the pseudogene TRBV3-2) to TRBJ1-5; 7 positions match TRBD1. This CDR3 region has 15 residues. CDR1 and CDR2 from the germline V gene are LGHDT and YNNKEL (reference sequence). V shed 1 base, J shed 3 bases, and the junction held 3 bases outside the gene matches. The CDR3, as DNA: TGTGCCAGCAGCCAAGGGGGACAGTCCAATCAGCCCCAGCATTTT. Translating gives CASSQGGQSNQPQHF.

The chain uses TRBV14 and TRBJ1-2; 7 bases are a match to TRBD1. CDR3 length equals 16 residues. The germline V gene has CDR1 SGHDN and CDR2 FVKESK. After removal of 4 bases from V and 8 bases from J, the junction contained 16 bases not matched to a gene. The CDR3 DNA reads as TGTGCCAGCAGCCCCCCCACGGGACAGATCCTGAGCGGCTACACCTTC. Protein product: CASSPPTGQILSGYTF.

The chain is built from TRBV10-3 and TRBJ2-7; 7 nucleotides line up with TRBD2. Germline CDR1 ENHRY, CDR2 SYGVKD. The CDR3 loop spans 14 amino acids. Unmatched junction bases numbered 6, after V lost 2 bases and J lost 5 bases. The CDR3 region is CAISELGGFHEQYF. In DNA, the CDR3 is TGTGCCATCAGTGAGCTGGGAGGGTTCCACGAGCAGTACTTC.

The V and J genes are TRBV13 and TRBJ2-1; tentative D call: TRBD1 (6 bases). Germline-derived CDR1 and CDR2 are PRHDT and FYEKMQ (reference sequence). The CDR3 sequence is 16 residues long. Trimming took 4 bases from V and 4 from J, leaving 17 bases between them. The CDR3 region has the DNA TGTGCCAGCAGCTCTTCACGCACAGGGAGTTACAATGAGCAGTTCTTC. Amino acid sequence: CASSSSRTGSYNEQFF.

The gene calls are TRBV5-1 and TRBJ2-7; 8 nucleotides line up with TRBD1. V gave up 0 bases and J gave up 7 bases; unmatched junction bases: 9. CDR1 and CDR2 (germline): SGHRS, YFSETQ. The CDR3 runs 15 residues. CDR3 sequence: CASSLGTGRLEEQYF. As DNA, the CDR3 is TGCGCCAGCAGCTTGGGGACAGGGAGACTGGAGGAGCAGTACTTC.